The text below deals with one T cell receptor (beta chain). The ends lost 5 bases at V and 4 bases at J; junction bases unmatched: 12. The CDR3 runs to 16 residues. Per the germline V gene, CDR1 is WNHNN and CDR2 is SYGVQD (reference sequence). Profiling relied on immunoSEQ multiplex PCR, and the TCRdb table lists in-frame clones only, not all of them. The sample lists 80,000 to 130,000 clones; 90% to 95% were seen once. This sample was taken from a study of siplizumab effects on memory and regulatory T cells. The chain employs TRBV10-1 and TRBJ2-3; 7 positions agree with TRBD2. Sequencing was done on a sample of Tregs sorted from blood. The sequence came from a human donor in good health. The CDR3 spells CASSSGRLAAADTQYF. The DNA for the CDR3 is TGCGCCAGCAGTTCTGGGCGCCTAGCGGCCGCAGATACGCAGTATTTT.